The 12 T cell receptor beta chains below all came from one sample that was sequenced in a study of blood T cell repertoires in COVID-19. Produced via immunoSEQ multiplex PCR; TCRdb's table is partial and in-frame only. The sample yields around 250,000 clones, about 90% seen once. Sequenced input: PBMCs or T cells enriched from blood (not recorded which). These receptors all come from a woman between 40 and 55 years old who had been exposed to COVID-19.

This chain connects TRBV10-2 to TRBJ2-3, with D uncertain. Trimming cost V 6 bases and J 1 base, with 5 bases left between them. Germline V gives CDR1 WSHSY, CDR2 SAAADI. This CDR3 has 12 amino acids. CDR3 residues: CASRGRTDTQYF. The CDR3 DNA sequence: TGCGCCAGCAGGGGCCGCACAGATACGCAGTATTTT.

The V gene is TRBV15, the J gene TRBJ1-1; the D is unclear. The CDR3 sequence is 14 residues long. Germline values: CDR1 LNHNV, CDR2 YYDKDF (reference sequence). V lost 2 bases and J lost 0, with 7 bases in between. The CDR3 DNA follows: TGTGCCACCAGCAGACGGAGGTTGAACACTGAAGCTTTCTTT. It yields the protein CATSRRRLNTEAFF.

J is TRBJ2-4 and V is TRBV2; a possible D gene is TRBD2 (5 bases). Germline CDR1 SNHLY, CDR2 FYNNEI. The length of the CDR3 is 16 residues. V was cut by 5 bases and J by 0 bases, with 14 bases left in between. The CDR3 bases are TGTGCCAGCAGTTTCCTAGCTTTTGGAGCCAAAAACATTCAGTACTTC. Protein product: CASSFLAFGAKNIQYF.

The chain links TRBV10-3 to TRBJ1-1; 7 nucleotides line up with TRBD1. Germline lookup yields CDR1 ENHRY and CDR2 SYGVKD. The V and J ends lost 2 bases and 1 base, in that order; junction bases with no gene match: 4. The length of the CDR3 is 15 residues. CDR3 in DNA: TGTGCCATCAGTGAGGTCCGGGACAGGAACACTGAAGCTTTCTTT. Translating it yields CAISEVRDRNTEAFF.

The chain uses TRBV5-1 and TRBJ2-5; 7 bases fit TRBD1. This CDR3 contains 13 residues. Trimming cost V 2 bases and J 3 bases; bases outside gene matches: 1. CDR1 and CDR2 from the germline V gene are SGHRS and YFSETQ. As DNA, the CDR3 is TGCGCCAGCAGCTTAGGGACAGAAGAGACCCAGTACTTC. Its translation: CASSLGTEETQYF.

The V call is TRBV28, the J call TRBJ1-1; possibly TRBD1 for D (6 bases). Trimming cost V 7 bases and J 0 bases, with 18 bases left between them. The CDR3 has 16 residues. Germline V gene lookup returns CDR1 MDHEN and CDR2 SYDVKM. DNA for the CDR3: TGTGCCAGCAAGAAACAGGGCATCAACATGAACACTGAAGCTTTCTTT. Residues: CASKKQGINMNTEAFF.

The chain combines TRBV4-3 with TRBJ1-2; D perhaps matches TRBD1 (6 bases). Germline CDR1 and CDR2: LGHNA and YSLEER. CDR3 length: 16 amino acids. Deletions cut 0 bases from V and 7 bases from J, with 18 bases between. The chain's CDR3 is CASSQDATLGGPGYTF. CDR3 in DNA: TGCGCCAGCAGCCAAGACGCAACACTCGGGGGGCCTGGCTACACCTTC.

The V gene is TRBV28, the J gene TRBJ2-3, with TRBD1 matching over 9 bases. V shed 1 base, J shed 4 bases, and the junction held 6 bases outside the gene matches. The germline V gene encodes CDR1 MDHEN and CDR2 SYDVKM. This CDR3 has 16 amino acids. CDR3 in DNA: TGTGCCAGCAGTTTATCACAGGGGGCTAACGCAGATACGCAGTATTTT. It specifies CASSLSQGANADTQYF.

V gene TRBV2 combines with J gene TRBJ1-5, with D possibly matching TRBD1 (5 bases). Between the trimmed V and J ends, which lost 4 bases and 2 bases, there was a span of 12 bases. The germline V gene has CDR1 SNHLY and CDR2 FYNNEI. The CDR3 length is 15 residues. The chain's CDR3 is CASSGGRVGNQPQHF. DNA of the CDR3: TGTGCCAGCAGTGGGGGCCGGGTTGGCAATCAGCCCCAGCATTTT.

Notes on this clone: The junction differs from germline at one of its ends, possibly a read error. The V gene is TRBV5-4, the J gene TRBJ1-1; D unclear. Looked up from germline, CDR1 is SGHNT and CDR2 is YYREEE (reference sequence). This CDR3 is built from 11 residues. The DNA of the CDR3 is TGTGCCAGCAGCTTGAACAGTGAAGCTTTCTTT. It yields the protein CASSLNSEAFF.

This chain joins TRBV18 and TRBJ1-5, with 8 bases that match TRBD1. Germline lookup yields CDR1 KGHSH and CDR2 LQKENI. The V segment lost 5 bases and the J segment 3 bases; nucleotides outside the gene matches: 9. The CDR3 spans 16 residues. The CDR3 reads CASSSTGTGNNQPQHF. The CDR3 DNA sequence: TGTGCCAGCTCAAGTACCGGGACAGGTAACAATCAGCCCCAGCATTTT.

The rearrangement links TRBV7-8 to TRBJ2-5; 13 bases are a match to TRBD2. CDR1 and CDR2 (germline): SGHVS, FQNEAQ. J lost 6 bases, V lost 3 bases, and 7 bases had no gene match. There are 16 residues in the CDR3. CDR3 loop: CASSFMRLAGGKTQYF. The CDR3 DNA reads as TGTGCCAGCAGCTTCATGAGACTAGCGGGAGGAAAGACCCAGTACTTC.